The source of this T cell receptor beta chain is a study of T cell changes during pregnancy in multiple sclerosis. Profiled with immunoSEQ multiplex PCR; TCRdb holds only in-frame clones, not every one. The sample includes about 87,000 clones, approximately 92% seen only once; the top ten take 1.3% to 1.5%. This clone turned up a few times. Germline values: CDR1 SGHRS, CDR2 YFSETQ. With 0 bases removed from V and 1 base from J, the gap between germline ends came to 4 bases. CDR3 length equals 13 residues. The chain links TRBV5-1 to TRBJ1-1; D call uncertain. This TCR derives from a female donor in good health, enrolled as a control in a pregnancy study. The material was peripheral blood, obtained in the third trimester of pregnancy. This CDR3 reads CASSLERNTEAFF. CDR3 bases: TGCGCCAGCAGCTTGGAGAGGAACACTGAAGCTTTCTTT.